This T cell receptor beta chain was found in a study of T cells after yellow fever vaccination. Study information: Fractions with few cells were prepared using SMART-Seq v4 Ultra Low Input. Study-wide results and limits: Secondary responses were weaker yet peaked faster, day 5 versus 15.

There are 14 residues in the CDR3. Trimming left V 5 bases short and J 0 bases short, with 9 bases between. Germline V gene data show CDR1 as SEHNR and CDR2 as FQNEAQ (reference sequence). 5'RACE template switching generated TCR cDNA, adding a universal primer site and UMIs. TCRdb fed the 5' RACE reads into MiXCR, producing one record per CDR3 protein. The table has around 250,000 distinct CDR3 sequences, 6.9% seen once. This clonotype has ten or more counts. Antigen unknown. Specimen: CD4+ T cells sorted from PBMCs, collected 15 days after the yellow fever booster vaccination. The receptor comes from a man aged 30 to 39 who received the YFV17D yellow fever vaccine. The chain has TRBV7-9 and TRBJ2-3; D unclear. The CDR3 region is CASSRSLSTDTQYF. DNA for the CDR3: TGTGCCAGCAGCAGATCCCTTAGCACAGATACGCAGTATTTT. Full variable domain (missing parts from reference TRBV7-9 and TRBJ2-3): DTGVSQNPRHKITKRGQNVTFRCDPISEHNRLYWYRQTLGQGPEFLTYFQNEAQLEKSRLLSDRFSAERPKGSFSTLEIQRTEQGDSAMYLCASSRSLSTDTQYFGPGTRLTVL.